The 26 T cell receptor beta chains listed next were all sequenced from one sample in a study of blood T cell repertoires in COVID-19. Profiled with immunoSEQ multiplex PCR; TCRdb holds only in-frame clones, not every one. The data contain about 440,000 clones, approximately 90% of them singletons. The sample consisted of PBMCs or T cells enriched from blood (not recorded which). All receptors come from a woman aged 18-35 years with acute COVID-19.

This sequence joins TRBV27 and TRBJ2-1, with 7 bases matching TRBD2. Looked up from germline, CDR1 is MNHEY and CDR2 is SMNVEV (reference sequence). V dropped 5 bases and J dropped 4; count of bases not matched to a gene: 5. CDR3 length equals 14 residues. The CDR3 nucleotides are TGTGCCAGCAGTACGTGGCGGGGGTACAATGAGCAGTTCTTC. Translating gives CASSTWRGYNEQFF.

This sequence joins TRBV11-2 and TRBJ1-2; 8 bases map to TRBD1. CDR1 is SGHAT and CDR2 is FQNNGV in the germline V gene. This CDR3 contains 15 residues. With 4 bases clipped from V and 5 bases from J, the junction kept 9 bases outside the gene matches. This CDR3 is CASSSGQDWRYGYTF. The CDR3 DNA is TGTGCCAGCAGCTCGGGACAGGATTGGCGATATGGCTACACCTTC.

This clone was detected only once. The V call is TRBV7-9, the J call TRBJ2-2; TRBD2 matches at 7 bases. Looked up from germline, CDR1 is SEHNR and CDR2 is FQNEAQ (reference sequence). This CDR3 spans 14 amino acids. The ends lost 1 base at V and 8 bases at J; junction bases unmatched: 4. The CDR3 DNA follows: TGTGCCAGCAGCTTAGGAACTAGCGAAGGGGAGCTGTTTTTT. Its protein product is CASSLGTSEGELFF. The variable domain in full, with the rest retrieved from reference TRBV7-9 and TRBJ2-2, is DTGVSQNPRHKITKRGQNVTFRCDPISEHNRLYWYRQTLGQGPEFLTYFQNEAQLEKSRLLSDRFSAERPKGSFSTLEIQRTEQGDSAMYLCASSLGTSEGELFFGEGSRLTVL.

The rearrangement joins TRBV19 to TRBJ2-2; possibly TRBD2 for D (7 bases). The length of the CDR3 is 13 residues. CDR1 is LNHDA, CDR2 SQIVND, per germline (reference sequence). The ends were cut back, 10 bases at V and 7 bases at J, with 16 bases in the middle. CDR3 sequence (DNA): TGTGCCACTACTGCGGGGGCGTACGGGGAGCTGTTTTTT. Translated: CATTAGAYGELFF.

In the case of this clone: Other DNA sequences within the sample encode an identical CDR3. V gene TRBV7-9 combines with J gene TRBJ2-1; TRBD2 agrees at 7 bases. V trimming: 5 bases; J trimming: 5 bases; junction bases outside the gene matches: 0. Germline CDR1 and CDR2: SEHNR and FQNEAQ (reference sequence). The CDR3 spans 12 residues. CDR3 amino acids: CASSGTNNEQFF. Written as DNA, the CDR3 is TGTGCCAGCAGCGGGACTAACAATGAGCAGTTCTTC.

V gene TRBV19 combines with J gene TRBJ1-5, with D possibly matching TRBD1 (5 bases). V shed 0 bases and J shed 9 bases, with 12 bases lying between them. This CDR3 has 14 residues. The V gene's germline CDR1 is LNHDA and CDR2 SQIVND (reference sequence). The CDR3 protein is CASSIDLGAGPQHF. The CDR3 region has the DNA TGTGCCAGTAGTATAGATCTAGGGGCCGGGCCCCAGCATTTT.

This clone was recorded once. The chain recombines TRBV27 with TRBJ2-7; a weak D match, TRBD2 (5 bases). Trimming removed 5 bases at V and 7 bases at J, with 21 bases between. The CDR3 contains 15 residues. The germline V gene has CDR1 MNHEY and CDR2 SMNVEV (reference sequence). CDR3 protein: CASSPEGFPRREQYF. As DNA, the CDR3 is TGTGCCAGCAGTCCCGAAGGGTTCCCTAGGAGGGAGCAGTACTTC.

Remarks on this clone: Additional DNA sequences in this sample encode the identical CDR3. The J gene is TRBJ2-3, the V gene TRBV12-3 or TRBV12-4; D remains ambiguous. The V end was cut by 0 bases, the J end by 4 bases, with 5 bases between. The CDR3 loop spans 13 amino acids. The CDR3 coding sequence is TGTGCCAGCAGTTTAGCAGGAGCAGATACGCAGTATTTT. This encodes CASSLAGADTQYF.

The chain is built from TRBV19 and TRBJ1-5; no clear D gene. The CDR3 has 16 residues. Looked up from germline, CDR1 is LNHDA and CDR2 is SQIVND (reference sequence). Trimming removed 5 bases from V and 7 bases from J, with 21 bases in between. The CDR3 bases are TGTGCCAGTAGTTCCCTTCCAAGCCCACCCCCCCAGCCCCAGCATTTT. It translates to CASSSLPSPPPQPQHF.

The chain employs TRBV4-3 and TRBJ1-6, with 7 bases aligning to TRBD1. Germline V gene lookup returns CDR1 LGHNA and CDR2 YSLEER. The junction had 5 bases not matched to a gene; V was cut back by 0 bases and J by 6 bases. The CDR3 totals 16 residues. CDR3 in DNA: TGCGCCAGCAGCCAAGATCTTTGGGACAGTAATTCACCCCTCCACTTT. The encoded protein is CASSQDLWDSNSPLHF.

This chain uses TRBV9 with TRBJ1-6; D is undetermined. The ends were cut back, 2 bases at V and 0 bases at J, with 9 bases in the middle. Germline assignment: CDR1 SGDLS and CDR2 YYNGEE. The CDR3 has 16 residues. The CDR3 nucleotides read TGTGCCAGCAGCGTCAAGGCGGGCTCCTATAATTCACCCCTCCACTTT. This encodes CASSVKAGSYNSPLHF. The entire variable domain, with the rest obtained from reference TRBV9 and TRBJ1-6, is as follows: DSGVTQTPKHLITATGQRVTLRCSPRSGDLSVYWYQQSLDQGLQFLIQYYNGEERAKGNILERFSAQQFPDLHSELNLSSLELGDSALYFCASSVKAGSYNSPLHFGNGTRLTVT.

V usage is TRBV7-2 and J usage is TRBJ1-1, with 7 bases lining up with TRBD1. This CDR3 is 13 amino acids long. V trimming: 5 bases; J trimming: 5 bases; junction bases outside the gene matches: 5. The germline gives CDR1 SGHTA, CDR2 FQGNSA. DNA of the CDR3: TGTGCCAGCAGCGCCGGACAGGCTACTGAAGCTTTCTTT. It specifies CASSAGQATEAFF.

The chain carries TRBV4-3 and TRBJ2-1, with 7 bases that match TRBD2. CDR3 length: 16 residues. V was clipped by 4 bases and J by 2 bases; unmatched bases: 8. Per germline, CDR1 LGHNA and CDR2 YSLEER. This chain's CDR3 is CASSLSRLAPYNEQFF. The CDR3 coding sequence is TGCGCCAGCAGCCTCAGCAGACTAGCCCCCTACAATGAGCAGTTCTTC.

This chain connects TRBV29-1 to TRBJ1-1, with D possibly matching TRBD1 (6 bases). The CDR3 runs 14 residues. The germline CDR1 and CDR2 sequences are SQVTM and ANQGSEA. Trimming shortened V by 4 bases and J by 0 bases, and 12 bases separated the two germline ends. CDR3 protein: CSVVPAGVNTEAFF. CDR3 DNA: TGCAGCGTTGTTCCTGCAGGGGTGAACACTGAAGCTTTCTTT.

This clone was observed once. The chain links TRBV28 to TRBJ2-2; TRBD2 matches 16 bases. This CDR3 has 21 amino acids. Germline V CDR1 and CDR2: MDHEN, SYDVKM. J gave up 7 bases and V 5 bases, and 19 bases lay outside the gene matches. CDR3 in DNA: TGTGCCAGCAGTCTACTCCATTACCCGGGACTAGCGGGAGGGGATCACGGGGAGCTGTTTTTT. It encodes CASSLLHYPGLAGGDHGELFF.

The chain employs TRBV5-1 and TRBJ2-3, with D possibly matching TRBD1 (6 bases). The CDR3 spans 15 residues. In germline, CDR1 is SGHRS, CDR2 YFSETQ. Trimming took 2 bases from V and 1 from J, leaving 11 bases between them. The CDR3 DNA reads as TGCGCCAGCAGCTTAGGGGGATCGGGCACAGATACGCAGTATTTT. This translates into CASSLGGSGTDTQYF. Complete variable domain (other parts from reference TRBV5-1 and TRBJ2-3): KAGVTQTPRYLIKTRGQQVTLSCSPISGHRSVSWYQQTPGQGLQFLFEYFSETQRNKGNFPGRFSGRQFSNSRSEMNVSTLELGDSALYLCASSLGGSGTDTQYFGPGTRLTVL.

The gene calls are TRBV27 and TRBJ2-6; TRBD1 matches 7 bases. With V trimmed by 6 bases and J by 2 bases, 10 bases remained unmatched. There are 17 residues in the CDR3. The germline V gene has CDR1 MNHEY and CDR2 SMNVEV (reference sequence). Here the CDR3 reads CASSKAPDRAGANVLTF. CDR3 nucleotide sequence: TGTGCCAGCAGCAAAGCCCCCGACAGGGCTGGGGCCAACGTCCTGACTTTC.

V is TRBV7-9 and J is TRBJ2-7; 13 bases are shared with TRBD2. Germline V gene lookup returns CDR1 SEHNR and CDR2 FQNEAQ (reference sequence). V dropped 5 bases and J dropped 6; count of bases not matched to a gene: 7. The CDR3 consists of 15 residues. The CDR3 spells CASSRPGTSGAEQYF. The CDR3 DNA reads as TGTGCCAGCAGCCGACCCGGGACTAGCGGGGCCGAGCAGTACTTC.

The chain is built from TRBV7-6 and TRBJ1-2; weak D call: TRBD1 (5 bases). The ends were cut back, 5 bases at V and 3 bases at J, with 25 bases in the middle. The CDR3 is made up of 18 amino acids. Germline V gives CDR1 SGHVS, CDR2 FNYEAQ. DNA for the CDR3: TGTGCCAGCAGCCCCGGGTTGTTTCCAGGGAGGCTGGACTATGGCTACACCTTC. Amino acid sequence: CASSPGLFPGRLDYGYTF.

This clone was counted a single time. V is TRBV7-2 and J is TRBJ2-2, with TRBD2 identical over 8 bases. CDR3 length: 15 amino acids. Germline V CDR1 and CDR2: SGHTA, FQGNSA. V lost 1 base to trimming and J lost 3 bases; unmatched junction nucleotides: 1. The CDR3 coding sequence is TGTGCCAGCAGCTTAGGGACTAGCTACACCGGGGAGCTGTTTTTT. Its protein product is CASSLGTSYTGELFF. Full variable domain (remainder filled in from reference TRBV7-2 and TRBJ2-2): GAGVSQSPSNKVTEKGKDVELRCDPISGHTALYWYRQSLGQGLEFLIYFQGNSAPDKSGLPSDRFSAERTGGSVSTLTIQRTQQEDSAVYLCASSLGTSYTGELFFGEGSRLTVL.

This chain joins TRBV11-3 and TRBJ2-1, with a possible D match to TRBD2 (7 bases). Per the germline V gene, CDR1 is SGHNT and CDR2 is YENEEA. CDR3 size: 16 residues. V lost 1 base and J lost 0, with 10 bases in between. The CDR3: CASSLAGGFSYNEQFF. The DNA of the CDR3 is TGTGCCAGCAGCTTAGCGGGGGGCTTCTCCTACAATGAGCAGTTCTTC.

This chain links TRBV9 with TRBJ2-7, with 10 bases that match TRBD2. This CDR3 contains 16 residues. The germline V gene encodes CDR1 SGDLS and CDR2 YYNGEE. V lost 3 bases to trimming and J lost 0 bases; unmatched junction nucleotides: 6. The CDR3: CASSASGGSSSYEQYF. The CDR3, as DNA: TGTGCCAGCAGCGCTAGCGGGGGCTCCAGCTCCTACGAGCAGTACTTC.

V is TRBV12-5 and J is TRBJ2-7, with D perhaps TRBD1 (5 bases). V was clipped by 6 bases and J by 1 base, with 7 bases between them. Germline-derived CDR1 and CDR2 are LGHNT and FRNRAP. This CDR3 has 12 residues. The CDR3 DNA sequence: TGTGCTAGTGGGGACAATTCCTACGAGCAGTACTTC. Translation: CASGDNSYEQYF.

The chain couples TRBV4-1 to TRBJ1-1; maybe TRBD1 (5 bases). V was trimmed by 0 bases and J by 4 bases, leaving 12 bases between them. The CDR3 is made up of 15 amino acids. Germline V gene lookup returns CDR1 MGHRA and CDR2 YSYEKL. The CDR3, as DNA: TGCGCCAGCAGCCAAGATAGGGTGGGGGGCACTGAAGCTTTCTTT. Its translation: CASSQDRVGGTEAFF.

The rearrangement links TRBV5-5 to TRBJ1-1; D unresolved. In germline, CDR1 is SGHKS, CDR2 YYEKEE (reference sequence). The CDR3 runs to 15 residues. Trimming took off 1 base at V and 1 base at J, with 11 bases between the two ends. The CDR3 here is CASSLLRLTNTEAFF. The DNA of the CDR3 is TGTGCCAGCAGCTTGCTAAGACTAACGAACACTGAAGCTTTCTTT.

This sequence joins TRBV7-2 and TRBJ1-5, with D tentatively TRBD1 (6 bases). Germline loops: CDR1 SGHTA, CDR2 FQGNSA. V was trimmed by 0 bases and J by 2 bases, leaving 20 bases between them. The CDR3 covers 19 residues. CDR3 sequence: CASSLAVGGLMRGNQPQHF. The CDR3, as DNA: TGTGCCAGCAGCTTAGCGGTGGGGGGGCTGATGAGGGGCAATCAGCCCCAGCATTTT. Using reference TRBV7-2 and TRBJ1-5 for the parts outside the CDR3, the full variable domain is GAGVSQSPSNKVTEKGKDVELRCDPISGHTALYWYRQSLGQGLEFLIYFQGNSAPDKSGLPSDRFSAERTGGSVSTLTIQRTQQEDSAVYLCASSLAVGGLMRGNQPQHFGDGTRLSIL.